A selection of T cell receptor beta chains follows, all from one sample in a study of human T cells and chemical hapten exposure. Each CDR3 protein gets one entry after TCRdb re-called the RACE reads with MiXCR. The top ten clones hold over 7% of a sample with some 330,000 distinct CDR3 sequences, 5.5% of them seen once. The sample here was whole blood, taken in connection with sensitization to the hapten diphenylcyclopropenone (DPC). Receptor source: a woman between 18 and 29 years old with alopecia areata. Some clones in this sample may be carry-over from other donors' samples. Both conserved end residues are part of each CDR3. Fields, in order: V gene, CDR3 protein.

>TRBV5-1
CASSLIGGTTEKLFF
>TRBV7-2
CASSPGITDTQYF
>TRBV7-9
CASRPPVGGTLAKNIQYF
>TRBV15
CATSREGDLDRGQGWQFF
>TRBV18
CASSPQGIMTTNEKLFF
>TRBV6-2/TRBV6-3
CASSPEGDNEQFF
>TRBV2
CASNVQRPYNEQFF
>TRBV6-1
CASSADSLYGYTF
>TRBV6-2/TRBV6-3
CASSLTRSEGEQFF
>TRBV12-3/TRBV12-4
CASSLGGVYNSPLHF
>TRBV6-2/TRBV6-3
CASSYVFQRPNYGYTF
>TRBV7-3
CASSPLGAGGGTEAFF
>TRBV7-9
CASSLEQFLTLNTEAFF
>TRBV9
CASSVASQGGTEAFF
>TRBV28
CASSIDVLDEQYF
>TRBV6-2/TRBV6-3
CASSYGSGADTDTQYF
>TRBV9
CASSVAGAGGRNEQFF
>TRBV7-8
CASSQWTGTGSYEQYF
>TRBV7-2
CASSLEGLAMSNEQFF
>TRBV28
CASSSLGQGYGYTF
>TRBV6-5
CATRGRGNSPLHF
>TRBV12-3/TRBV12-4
CASSSHGENEQYF
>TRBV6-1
CASNPSGGYPNTGELFF
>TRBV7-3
CASSFQGGDTEAFF
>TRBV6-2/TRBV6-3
CASSNYEQYF
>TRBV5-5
CASSRLGQGVNIQYF
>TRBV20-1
CSAEGWDAYNEQFF
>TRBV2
CASRGTGWTEAFF
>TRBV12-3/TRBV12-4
CASSLGPWSTEAFF
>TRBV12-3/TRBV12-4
CASLGGSNYGYTF
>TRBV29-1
CSVVTGDGYTF
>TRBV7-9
CASSSGEDRQETQYF
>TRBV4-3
CASSQEAAGSNQPQHF
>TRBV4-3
CASSQDLGGGAGEQFF
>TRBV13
CASSSLTYSGANVLTF
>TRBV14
CASSPRLDSPLHF
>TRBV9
CASSVGTIQETQYF
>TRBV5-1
CASSLKWGTEAFF
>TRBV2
CASSEDRSEQYF
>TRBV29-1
CSVWTDYNEQFF
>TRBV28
CASSLQFYYEQYF
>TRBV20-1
CSAQGYNSPLHF
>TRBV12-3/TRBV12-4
CASSLGPRYEQYF
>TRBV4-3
CASSQDEDYAIYF
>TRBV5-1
CASSSGLAEDTQYF
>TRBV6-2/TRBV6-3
CASSYSRTGGDGYTF
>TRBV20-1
CSAPLPGGGDYNEQFF
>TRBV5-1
CASSPASGDYEQYF
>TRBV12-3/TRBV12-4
CASSLLGQSSYNEQFF
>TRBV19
CASSLSRQTKNIQYF
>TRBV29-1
CSVVRQEGEAFF
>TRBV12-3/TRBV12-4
CASGGLSRYNEQFF
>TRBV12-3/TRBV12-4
CASSFREGDYGYTF
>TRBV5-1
CASSLAGDSTDTQYF
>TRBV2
CASSVRTANYGYTF
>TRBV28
CASSFKGRDTQYF
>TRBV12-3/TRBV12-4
CASTQSVLAGASYEQYF